Detailed here is one T cell receptor (beta chain). Its antigen is still unknown. This entry is derived from a study of cytomegalovirus exposure and HLA in healthy donors. Study-level results: An analysis was carried out at a later point. It showed that HLA-associated TCR beta chains were more clonally expanded than equally common non-associated chains. Per published reports, the classifier diagnosed cytomegalovirus status with high specificity and sensitivity. It has been reported that TCR beta sequences accurately predicted the HLA-A and HLA-B alleles of most subjects. An observed cluster of highly shared sequence variants was recorded as a likely sequencing artifact.

V lost 1 base and J lost 3; bases outside the gene matches: 6. The CDR3 is made up of 19 amino acids. CDR1 is ENHRY, CDR2 SYGVKD, per germline. The study ran its PCR with 60 Vbeta and 13 Jbeta primers. Sequencing used immunoSEQ multiplex PCR; TCRdb keeps in-frame clones, though not all of them. Of more than 80,000 clones listed, roughly 76% were seen once; the top ten hold around 5.8%. Material for sequencing was PBMCs. The receptor was derived from a woman between 50 and 59 years old in good health and CMV-seropositive. V is TRBV10-3 and J is TRBJ2-1, with 16 bases that match TRBD2. The CDR3 bases are TGTGCCATCAGTGAGTTGACCGGGACTAGCGGGGGGGGCTACAATGAGCAGTTCTTC. As protein: CAISELTGTSGGGYNEQFF.